This T cell receptor (beta chain) came from a study of blood T cell repertoires in COVID-19. Study-level background: Collection of acute and convalescent COVID-19 samples took place in the United States, Italy and Spain.

In the original processing: The authors estimated nucleated cell counts from reference gene primer amplification. Libraries were prepared by immunoSEQ multiplex PCR; TCRdb keeps only in-frame clonotypes and omits some of them. That table supplies the V and J calls and clone size; D and trimming were determined from the DNA. The repertoire includes roughly 190,000 clones, roughly 94% of them detected once, and roughly 0.76% sits in the top ten. Germline CDR1 GTSNPN, CDR2 SVGIG (reference sequence). V was cut by 1 base and J by 5 bases, with 14 bases left in between. This CDR3 spans 14 amino acids. The clonotype was recovered from a young man with COVID-19, enrolled during active disease. The sequencing input was peripheral blood. This sequence joins TRBV30 and TRBJ1-1; weak D call: TRBD1 (5 bases). The CDR3 bases are TGTGCCTGGAGTGGGCGGGGGAGGTGGACTGAAGCTTTCTTT. It yields the protein CAWSGRGRWTEAFF.